This TCR beta chain was recorded in a study of T cells in localized non-small cell lung cancer. The CDR3 covers 15 residues. CDR1 is SGHNT, CDR2 YYREEE, per germline (reference sequence). The J segment lost 4 bases and the V segment lost 4 bases, leaving 10 bases of the junction unmatched. TCRdb's copy holds only in-frame clones and misses some; the assay was immunoSEQ multiplex PCR. The data show tens of thousands of clones, with around 90% seen just once and roughly 19% held by the top ten. The sample here was peripheral blood, taken before any cancer treatment. J is TRBJ1-2 and V is TRBV5-4; 7 positions agree with TRBD1. The receptor was derived from a woman between 35 and 70 years old with stage I squamous cell lung carcinoma. The CDR3 region is CASSLRQGAVYGYTF. In DNA form, the CDR3 reads TGTGCCAGCAGCCTCCGACAGGGCGCCGTCTATGGCTACACCTTC. Full variable domain (rest looked up from reference TRBV5-4 and TRBJ1-2): ETGVTQSPTHLIKTRGQQVTLRCSSQSGHNTVSWYQQALGQGPQFIFQYYREEENGRGNFPPRFSGLQFPNYSSELNVNALELDDSALYLCASSLRQGAVYGYTFGSGTRLTVV.